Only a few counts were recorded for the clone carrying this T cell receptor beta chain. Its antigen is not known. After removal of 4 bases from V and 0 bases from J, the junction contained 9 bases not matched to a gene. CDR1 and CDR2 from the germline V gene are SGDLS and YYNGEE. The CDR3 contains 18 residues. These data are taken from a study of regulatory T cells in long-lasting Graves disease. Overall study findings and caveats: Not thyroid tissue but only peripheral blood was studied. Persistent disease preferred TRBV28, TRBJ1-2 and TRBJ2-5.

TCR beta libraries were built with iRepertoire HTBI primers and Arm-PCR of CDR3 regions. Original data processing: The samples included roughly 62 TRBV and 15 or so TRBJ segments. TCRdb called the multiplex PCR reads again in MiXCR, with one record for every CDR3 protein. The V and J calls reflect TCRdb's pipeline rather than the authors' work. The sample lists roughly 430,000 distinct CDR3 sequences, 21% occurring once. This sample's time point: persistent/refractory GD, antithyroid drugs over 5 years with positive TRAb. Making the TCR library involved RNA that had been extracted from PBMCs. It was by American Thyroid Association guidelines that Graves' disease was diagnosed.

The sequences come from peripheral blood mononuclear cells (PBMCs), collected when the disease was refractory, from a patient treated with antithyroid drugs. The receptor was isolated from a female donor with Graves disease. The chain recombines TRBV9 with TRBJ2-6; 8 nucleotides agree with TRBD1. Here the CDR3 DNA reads TGTGCCAGCAGCTCCCTGGGCAGGGGGCACTCTGGGGCCAACGTCCTGACTTTC. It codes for CASSSLGRGHSGANVLTF.